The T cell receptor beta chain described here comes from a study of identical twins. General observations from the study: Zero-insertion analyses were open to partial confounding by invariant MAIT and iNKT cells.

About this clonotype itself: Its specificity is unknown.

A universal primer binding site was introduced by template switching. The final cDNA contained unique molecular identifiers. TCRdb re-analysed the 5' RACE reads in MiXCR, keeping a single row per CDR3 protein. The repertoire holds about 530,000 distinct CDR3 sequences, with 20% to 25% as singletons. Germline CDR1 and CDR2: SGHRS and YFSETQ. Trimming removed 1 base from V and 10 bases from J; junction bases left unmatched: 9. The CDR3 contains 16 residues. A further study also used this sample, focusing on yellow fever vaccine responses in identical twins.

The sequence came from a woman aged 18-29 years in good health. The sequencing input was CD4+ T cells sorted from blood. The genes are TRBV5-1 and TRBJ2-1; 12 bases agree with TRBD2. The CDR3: CASSLIHLAGGREQFF. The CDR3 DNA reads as TGCGCCAGCAGCTTGATCCATCTAGCGGGGGGGCGGGAGCAGTTCTTC.